This T cell receptor beta chain was obtained from a study of identifying expanded T cells in peripheral blood. Study conclusions and caveats: Technical replicates showed roughly 1.2 changed clones; around 2 weeks 15 to 20; four weeks 19.

V was shortened by 6 bases and J by 0 bases, with 12 bases between the two germline ends. Germline lookup yields CDR1 SGHVT and CDR2 SQSDAQ. The CDR3 runs 14 residues. Sequenced by immunoSEQ multiplex PCR; TCRdb stores in-frame clones only, minus some. The sample has roughly 86,000 clones; approximately 85% are singletons. Comment on this clone: What it binds is not known.

The chain couples TRBV7-4 to TRBJ2-7, with D maybe TRBD2 (6 bases). The specimen was blood. This sequence was found in a person aged 18 to 70 in good health. CDR3 nucleotide sequence: TGTGCCAGCAGTTACGACGGGAGCTCCTACGAGCAGTACTTC. Protein product: CASSYDGSSYEQYF.